This is a list of T cell receptor beta chains from one sample in a study of blood T cell repertoires in COVID-19. Assay used: immunoSEQ multiplex PCR; TCRdb lists only in-frame clones, some missing. Of over 200,000 clones listed, 88% are singletons. The sample comprised peripheral blood. The receptors originated from a woman in her sixties with acute or convalescent COVID-19. Both conserved end residues are part of each CDR3. The D gene is left open where the match is weak.

TRBV7-2	TRBJ1-5	.	CASSFRVEQPQHF
TRBV4-2	TRBJ1-2	TRBD1	CASSPGDSNYGYTF
TRBV4-3	TRBJ2-7	.	CASSLRTAYEQYF
TRBV5-4	TRBJ2-7	TRBD1	CASNYFSGGEYEQYF
TRBV5-5	TRBJ2-7	TRBD1	CASSGRRDRLYEQYF
TRBV18	TRBJ1-1	.	CASSPGQNTEAFF
TRBV30	TRBJ1-5	.	CAWSIGGGIYSNQPQHF
TRBV18	TRBJ1-3	.	CASSPPSGAGNTIYF
TRBV24-1	TRBJ1-5	.	CATSNRGVGGSNQPQHF
TRBV7-9	TRBJ1-6	.	CASSSRQGRNSPLHF
TRBV10-1	TRBJ2-1	TRBD2	CASSGSGRAGYNEQFF
TRBV12-3/TRBV12-4	TRBJ2-7	.	CASSRTGYEQYF
TRBV28	TRBJ2-3	TRBD2	CASRLPGLAGPDTQYF
TRBV7-9	TRBJ1-3	.	CASSRPGDSGNTIYF
TRBV13	TRBJ2-1	TRBD2	CASSPWTSGGSEQFF
TRBV27	TRBJ1-6	TRBD1	CASRRDRDNSPLHF
TRBV9	TRBJ2-3	TRBD1	CASSVSPGGQVPDTQYF
TRBV6-5	TRBJ2-3	TRBD2	CASSRSSGSRDTQYF
TRBV21-1	TRBJ2-1	.	CASSKFGGGYNEQFF
TRBV12-5	TRBJ1-1	TRBD1	CASGLRQGAATEAFF
TRBV7-2	TRBJ1-4	.	CASSLAGHNEKLFF
TRBV12-2	TRBJ2-1	.	CASRQTFGLAGGSGNNEQFF
TRBV23-1	TRBJ1-5	TRBD1	CASSQSTGGCSQPQHF
TRBV19	TRBJ2-3	TRBD2	CASSMLAGSRDTQYF
TRBV29-1	TRBJ1-5	TRBD1	CSVLTGASNQPQHF
TRBV19	TRBJ1-3	.	CATSPPGPTIYF
TRBV6-5	TRBJ1-2	.	CASSPRELPNGYTF
TRBV10-3	TRBJ1-1	TRBD1	CAISGGTGPNTEAFF
TRBV30	TRBJ2-3	.	CAWSPGLGEADTQYF
TRBV15	TRBJ1-1	TRBD1	CATSRDPRDRGRRGTEAFF
TRBV19	TRBJ2-7	.	CASSIRTHYEQYF
TRBV19	TRBJ2-2	TRBD2	CASSSGLGGTGELFF
TRBV10-3	TRBJ2-7	TRBD1	CAISPGQGLSEQYF
TRBV18	TRBJ1-2	TRBD1	CASSPGQGLNYGYTF
TRBV28	TRBJ2-3	TRBD2	CASSLTSGGRDTQYF
TRBV9	TRBJ2-5	TRBD2	CASTPGQGTSGRGETQYF
TRBV5-1	TRBJ1-3	TRBD1	CASRWDRGSNTIYF
TRBV28	TRBJ1-5	.	CASSFMGGPRNQPQHF
TRBV18	TRBJ1-1	TRBD1	CASSPGTGGATPRNTEAFF
TRBV30	TRBJ1-2	.	CAWRIQGFGYGYTF
TRBV6-5	TRBJ1-2	.	CASSYSGTSSYGYTF